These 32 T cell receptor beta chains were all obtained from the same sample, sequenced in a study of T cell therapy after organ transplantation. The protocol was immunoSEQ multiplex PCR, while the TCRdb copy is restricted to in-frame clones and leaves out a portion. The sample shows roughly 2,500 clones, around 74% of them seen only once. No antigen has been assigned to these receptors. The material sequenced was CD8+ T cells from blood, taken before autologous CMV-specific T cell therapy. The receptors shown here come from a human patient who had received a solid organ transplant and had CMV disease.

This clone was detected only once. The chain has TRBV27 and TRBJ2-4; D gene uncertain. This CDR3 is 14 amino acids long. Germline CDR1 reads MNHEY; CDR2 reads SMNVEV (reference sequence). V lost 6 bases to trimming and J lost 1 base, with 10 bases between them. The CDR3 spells CASSYDSAKNIQYF. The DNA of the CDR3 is TGTGCCAGCAGCTACGACTCGGCCAAAAACATTCAGTACTTC.

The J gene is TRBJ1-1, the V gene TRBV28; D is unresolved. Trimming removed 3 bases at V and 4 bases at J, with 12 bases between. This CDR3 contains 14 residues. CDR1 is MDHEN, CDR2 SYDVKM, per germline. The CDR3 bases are TGTGCCAGCAGTTTTTGGAGGGCCGGCACTGAAGCTTTCTTT. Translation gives CASSFWRAGTEAFF.

The CDR3, as DNA: TGTGCCAGCAGCTTAGCCGGGACAGATTACAATGAGCAGTTCTTC. This codes for CASSLAGTDYNEQFF. V and J are TRBV7-3 and TRBJ2-1; TRBD1 agrees at 7 bases. CDR1 and CDR2 (germline): SGHTA, FQGTGA. The CDR3 length is 15 residues. After removal of 2 bases from V and 4 bases from J, the junction contained 5 bases not matched to a gene.

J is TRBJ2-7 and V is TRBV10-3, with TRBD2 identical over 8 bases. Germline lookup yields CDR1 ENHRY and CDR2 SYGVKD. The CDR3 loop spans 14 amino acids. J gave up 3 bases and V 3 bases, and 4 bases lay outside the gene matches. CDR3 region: CAISDGGGGYEQYV. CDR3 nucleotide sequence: TGTGCCATCAGTGACGGGGGGGGAGGCTACGAGCAGTACGTC.

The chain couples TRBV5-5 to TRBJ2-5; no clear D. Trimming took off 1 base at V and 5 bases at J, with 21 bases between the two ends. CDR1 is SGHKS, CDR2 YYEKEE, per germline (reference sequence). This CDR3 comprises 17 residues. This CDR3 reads CASSLRIQAINTETQYF. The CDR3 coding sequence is TGTGCCAGCAGCTTGAGGATTCAGGCCATCAACACGGAGACCCAGTACTTC.

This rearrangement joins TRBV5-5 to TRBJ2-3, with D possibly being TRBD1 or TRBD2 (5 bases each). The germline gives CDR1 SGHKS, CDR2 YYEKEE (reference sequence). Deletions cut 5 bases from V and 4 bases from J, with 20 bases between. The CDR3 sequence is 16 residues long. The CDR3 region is CASRWAGTPKADTQYF. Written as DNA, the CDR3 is TGTGCCAGCAGGTGGGCCGGGACCCCGAAGGCAGATACGCAGTATTTT.

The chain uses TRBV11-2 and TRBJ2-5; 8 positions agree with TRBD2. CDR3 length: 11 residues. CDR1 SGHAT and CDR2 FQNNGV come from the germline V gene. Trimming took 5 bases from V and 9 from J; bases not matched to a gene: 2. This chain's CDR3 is CASSPGGAQYF. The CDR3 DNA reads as TGTGCCAGCAGCCCCGGGGGGGCCCAGTACTTC.

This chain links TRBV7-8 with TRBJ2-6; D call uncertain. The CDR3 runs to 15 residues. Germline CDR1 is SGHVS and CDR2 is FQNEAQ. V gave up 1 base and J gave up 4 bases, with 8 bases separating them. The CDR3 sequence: CASSLGGHGANVLTF. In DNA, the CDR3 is TGTGCCAGCAGCTTAGGTGGGCACGGGGCCAACGTCCTGACTTTC.

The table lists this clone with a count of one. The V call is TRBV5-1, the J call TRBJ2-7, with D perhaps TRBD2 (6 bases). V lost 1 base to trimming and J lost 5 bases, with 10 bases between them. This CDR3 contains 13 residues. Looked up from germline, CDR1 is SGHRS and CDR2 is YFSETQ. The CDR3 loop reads CASSLTGVHEQYV. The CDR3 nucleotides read TGCGCCAGCAGCTTGACGGGAGTCCACGAGCAGTACGTC.

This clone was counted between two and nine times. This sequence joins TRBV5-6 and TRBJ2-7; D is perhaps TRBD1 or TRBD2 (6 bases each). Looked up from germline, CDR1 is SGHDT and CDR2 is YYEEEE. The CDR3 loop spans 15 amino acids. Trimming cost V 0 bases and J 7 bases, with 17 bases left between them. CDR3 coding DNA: TGTGCCAGCAGCTTGGAAGGGGGGTTAAGATGGGAGCAGTACGTC. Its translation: CASSLEGGLRWEQYV.

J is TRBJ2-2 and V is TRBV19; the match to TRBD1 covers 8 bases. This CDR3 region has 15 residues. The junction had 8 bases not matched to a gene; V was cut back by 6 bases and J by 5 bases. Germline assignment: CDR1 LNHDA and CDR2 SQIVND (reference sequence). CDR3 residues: CASSPGTGPTGELFF. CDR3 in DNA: TGTGCCAGTAGCCCCGGGACAGGCCCTACCGGGGAGCTGTTTTTT.

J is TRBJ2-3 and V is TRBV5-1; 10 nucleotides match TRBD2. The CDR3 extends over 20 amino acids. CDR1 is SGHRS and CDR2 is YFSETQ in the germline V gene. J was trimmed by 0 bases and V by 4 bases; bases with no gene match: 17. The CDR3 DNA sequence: TGCGCCAGCAGCCTTATGGCAGTCTGGCTAGCGGGAGTTAGCACAGATACGCAGTATTTT. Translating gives CASSLMAVWLAGVSTDTQYF.

The CDR3 region is CASSQRRPSYNEQFF. The DNA of the CDR3 is TGTGCCAGCAGCCAACGGAGGCCTTCTTACAATGAGCAGTTCTTC. The V gene is TRBV14, the J gene TRBJ2-1; possibly TRBD2 for D (5 bases). Germline V lookup: CDR1 SGHDN, CDR2 FVKESK. Trimming left V 2 bases short and J 4 bases short, with 12 bases between. CDR3 length: 15 residues.

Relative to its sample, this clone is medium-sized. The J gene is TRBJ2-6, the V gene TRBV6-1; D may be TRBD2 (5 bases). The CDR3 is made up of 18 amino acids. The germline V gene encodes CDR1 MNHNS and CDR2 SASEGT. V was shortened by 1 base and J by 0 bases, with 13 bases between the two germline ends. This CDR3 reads CASSEVGESLSGANVLTF. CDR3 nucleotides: TGTGCCAGCAGTGAAGTTGGGGAGAGCCTCTCTGGGGCCAACGTCCTGACTTTC.

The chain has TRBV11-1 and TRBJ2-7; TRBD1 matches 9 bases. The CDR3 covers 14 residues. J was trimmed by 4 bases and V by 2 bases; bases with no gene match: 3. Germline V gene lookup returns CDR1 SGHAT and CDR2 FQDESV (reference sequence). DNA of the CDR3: TGTGCCAGCAGCTTACCCGGACAGGGGTACGAGCAGTACTTC. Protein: CASSLPGQGYEQYF.

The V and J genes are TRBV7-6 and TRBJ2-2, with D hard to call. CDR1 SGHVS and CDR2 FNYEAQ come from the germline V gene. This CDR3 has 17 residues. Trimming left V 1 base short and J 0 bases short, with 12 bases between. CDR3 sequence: CASSLDTRAANTGELFF. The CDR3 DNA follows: TGTGCCAGCAGCTTAGACACCCGTGCCGCGAACACCGGGGAGCTGTTTTTT.

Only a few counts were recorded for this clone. The CDR3 is CASSPGDGGQETQYF. As DNA, the CDR3 is TGTGCCAGCAGCCCCGGGGACGGAGGCCAAGAGACCCAGTACTTC. The V and J genes are TRBV5-4 and TRBJ2-5; the D gene could be TRBD1 or TRBD2 (5 bases each). Per the germline V gene, CDR1 is SGHNT and CDR2 is YYREEE (reference sequence). The germline V and J ends were trimmed by 4 bases and 1 base, with 14 bases remaining between them. The CDR3 extends over 15 amino acids.

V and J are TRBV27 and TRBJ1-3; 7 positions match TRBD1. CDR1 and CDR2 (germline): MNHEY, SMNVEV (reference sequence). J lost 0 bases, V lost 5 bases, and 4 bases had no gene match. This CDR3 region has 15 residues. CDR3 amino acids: CASSKGQSSGNTIYF. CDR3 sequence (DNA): TGTGCCAGCAGTAAGGGACAGAGCTCTGGAAACACCATATATTTT.

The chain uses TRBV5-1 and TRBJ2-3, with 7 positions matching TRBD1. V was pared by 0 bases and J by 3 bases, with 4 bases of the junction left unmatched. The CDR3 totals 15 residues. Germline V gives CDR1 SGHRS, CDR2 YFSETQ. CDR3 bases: TGCGCCAGCAGCTTGGAGGGGACAGAGACAGATACGCAGTATTTT. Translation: CASSLEGTETDTQYF. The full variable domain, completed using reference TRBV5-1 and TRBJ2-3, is KAGVTQTPRYLIKTRGQQVTLSCSPISGHRSVSWYQQTPGQGLQFLFEYFSETQRNKGNFPGRFSGRQFSNSRSEMNVSTLELGDSALYLCASSLEGTETDTQYFGPGTRLTVL.

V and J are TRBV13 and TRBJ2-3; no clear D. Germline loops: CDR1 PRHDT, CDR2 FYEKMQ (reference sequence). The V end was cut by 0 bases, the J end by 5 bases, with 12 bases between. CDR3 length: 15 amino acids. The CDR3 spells CASSLGPTIGDTQYF. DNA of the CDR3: TGTGCCAGCAGCTTAGGACCCACCATAGGAGATACGCAGTATTTT.

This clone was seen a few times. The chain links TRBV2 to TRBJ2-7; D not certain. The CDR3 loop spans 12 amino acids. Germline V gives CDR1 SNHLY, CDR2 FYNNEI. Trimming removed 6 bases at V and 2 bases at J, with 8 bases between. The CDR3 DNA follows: TGTGCCAGCAGGGGCTCCGCCTACGAGCAGTACTTC. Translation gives CASRGSAYEQYF.

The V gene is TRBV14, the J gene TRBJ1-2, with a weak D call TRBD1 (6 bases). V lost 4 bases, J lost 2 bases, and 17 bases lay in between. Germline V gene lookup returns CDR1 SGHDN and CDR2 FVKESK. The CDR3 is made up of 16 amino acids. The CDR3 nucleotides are TGTGCCAGCAGCCCACTAGGGGGGGAGGAGAACTATGGCTACACCTTC. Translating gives CASSPLGGEENYGYTF.

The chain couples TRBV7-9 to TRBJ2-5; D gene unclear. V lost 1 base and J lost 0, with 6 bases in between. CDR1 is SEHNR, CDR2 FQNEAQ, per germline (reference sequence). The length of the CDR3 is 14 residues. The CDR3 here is CASSLEEYQETQYF. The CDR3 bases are TGTGCCAGCAGCTTAGAGGAGTACCAAGAGACCCAGTACTTC.

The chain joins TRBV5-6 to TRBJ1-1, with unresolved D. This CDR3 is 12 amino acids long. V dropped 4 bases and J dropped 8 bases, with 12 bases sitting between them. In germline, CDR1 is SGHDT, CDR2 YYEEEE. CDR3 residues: CASSHGGSEAFF. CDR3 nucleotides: TGTGCCAGCAGCCATGGCGGCTCAGAAGCTTTCTTT.

The CDR3 DNA reads as TGTGCCAGCAGCTTAGAGGACTACCCTAGGGGGATGGAGACCCAGTACTTC. Protein product: CASSLEDYPRGMETQYF. The chain joins TRBV7-9 to TRBJ2-5; D may be TRBD1 or TRBD2 (6 bases each). Germline assignment: CDR1 SEHNR and CDR2 FQNEAQ (reference sequence). The CDR3 totals 17 residues. The germline V and J ends were trimmed by 1 base and 5 bases, with 20 bases remaining between them.

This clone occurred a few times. CDR3 sequence reads: CASSIGIDGYTF. CDR3 nucleotides: TGTGCCAGTAGTATAGGAATCGATGGCTACACCTTC. V usage is TRBV19 and J usage is TRBJ1-2; D remains ambiguous. The ends were cut back, 1 base at V and 6 bases at J, with 6 bases in the middle. The CDR3 covers 12 residues. Per germline, CDR1 LNHDA and CDR2 SQIVND (reference sequence).

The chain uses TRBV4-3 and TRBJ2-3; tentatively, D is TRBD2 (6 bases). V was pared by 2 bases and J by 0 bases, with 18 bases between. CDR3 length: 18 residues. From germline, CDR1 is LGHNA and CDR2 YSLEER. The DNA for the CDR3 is TGCGCCAGCAGCCAACGAACGGGTCGCGCGGGGAGCACAGATACGCAGTATTTT. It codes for CASSQRTGRAGSTDTQYF.

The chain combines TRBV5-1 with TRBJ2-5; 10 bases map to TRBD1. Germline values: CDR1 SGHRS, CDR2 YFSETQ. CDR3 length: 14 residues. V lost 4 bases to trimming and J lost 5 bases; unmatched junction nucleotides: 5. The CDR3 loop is CASSGDRGWETQYF. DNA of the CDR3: TGCGCCAGCAGCGGGGACAGGGGATGGGAGACCCAGTACTTC. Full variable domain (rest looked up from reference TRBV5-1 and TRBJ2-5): KAGVTQTPRYLIKTRGQQVTLSCSPISGHRSVSWYQQTPGQGLQFLFEYFSETQRNKGNFPGRFSGRQFSNSRSEMNVSTLELGDSALYLCASSGDRGWETQYFGPGTRLLVL.

In DNA form, the CDR3 reads TGTGCCAGCAGCTTAGATACTTGGCTAGGCTACACCTTC. Its translation: CASSLDTWLGYTF. This rearrangement joins TRBV11-2 to TRBJ1-2; the D is unclear. The length of the CDR3 is 13 residues. Germline V gene lookup returns CDR1 SGHAT and CDR2 FQNNGV. The V end was cut by 0 bases, the J end by 8 bases, with 10 bases between.

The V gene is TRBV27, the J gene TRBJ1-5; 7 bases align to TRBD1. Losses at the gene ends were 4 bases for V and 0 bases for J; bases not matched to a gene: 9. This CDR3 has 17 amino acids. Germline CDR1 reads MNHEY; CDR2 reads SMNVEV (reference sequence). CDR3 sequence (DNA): TGTGCCAGCAGTTCCACTTTTGACAGGGATAGCAATCAGCCCCAGCATTTT. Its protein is CASSSTFDRDSNQPQHF.

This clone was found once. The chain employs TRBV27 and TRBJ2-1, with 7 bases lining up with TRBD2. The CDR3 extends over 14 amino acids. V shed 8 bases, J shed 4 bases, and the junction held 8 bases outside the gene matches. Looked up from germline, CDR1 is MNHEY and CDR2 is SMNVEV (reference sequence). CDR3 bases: TGTGCCAGCCGCGCCACTAGCGAATACAATGAGCAGTTCTTC. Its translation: CASRATSEYNEQFF.

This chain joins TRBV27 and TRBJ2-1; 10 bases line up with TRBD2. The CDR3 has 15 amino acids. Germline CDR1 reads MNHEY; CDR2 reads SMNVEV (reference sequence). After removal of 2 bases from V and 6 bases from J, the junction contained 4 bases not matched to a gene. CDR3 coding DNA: TGTGCCAGCAGTTTAGGGGGACTAGCGTTCAATGAGCAGTTCTTC. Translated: CASSLGGLAFNEQFF.